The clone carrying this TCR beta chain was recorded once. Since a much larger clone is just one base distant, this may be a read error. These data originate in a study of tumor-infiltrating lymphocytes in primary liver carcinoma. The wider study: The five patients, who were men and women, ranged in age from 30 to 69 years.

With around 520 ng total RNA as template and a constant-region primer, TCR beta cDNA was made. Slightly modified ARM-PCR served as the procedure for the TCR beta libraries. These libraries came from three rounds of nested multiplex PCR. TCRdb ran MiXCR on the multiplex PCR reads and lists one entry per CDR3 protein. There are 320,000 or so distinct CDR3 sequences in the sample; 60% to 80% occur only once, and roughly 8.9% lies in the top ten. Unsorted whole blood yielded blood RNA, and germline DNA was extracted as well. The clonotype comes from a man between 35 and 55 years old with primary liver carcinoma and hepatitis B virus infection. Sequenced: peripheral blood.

The CDR3 nucleotides are TGTGCCAGCAGCCAAGGACTCATCTCTGGAAACATCATATATTTT. Amino acid sequence: CASSQGLISGNIIYF. The chain recombines TRBV4-2 with TRBJ1-3; D gene unclear. The V gene's germline CDR1 is LGHNA and CDR2 YNFKEQ. CDR3 length equals 15 residues.